Listed below are T cell receptor beta chains from one sample, sequenced in a study of cytomegalovirus exposure and HLA in healthy donors. Sequencing used immunoSEQ multiplex PCR; TCRdb keeps in-frame clones, though not all of them. The table shows nearly 300,000 clones, with roughly 85% occurring only once. The specimen was PBMCs. Receptor source: a man aged 40-49 years in good health and CMV-seropositive. The conserved cysteine and the conserved F or W are not part of the CDR3 here. The order of the fields is clone size, J gene, V gene, CDR3 protein. Only part of the rows carry a size: once, few, many, or a class if the clone is expanded.

.	TRBJ2-7	TRBV18	ASSPPGLAGGYEQY
.	TRBJ2-1	TRBV25-1	ASSPLTSGIHNEQF
.	TRBJ2-7	TRBV28	ASTTGTYEQY
.	TRBJ2-7	TRBV4-2	ASSQSGRAYEQY
.	TRBJ2-7	TRBV18	ASSPLPLAGDSYEQY
once	TRBJ2-1	TRBV19	ASRALAGPYNEQF
once	TRBJ1-5	TRBV28	ASSPSGQPQPQH
few	TRBJ2-7	TRBV15	ATSSGLAGVGEQY
.	TRBJ1-2	TRBV28	ASSLRAEDYYGYT
.	TRBJ2-5	TRBV28	ASSPRPLETQY
.	TRBJ2-2	TRBV29-1	SVAGADTGELF
.	TRBJ2-3	TRBV19	ASSTGTGNPDTQY
once	TRBJ1-5	TRBV19	ASSFQGYQPQH
.	TRBJ2-5	TRBV10-1	ASSETDRARRETQY
.	TRBJ2-5	TRBV11-2	ASSLVLAGVETQY
once	TRBJ1-2	TRBV28	ASSLISNYGYT
.	TRBJ1-1	TRBV7-9	ASSLSRLTEAF
.	TRBJ2-7	TRBV28	ASSLWGQGAGEQY
.	TRBJ2-7	TRBV5-1	ASRLDRGDSYEQY
once	TRBJ1-4	TRBV27	ASIHGAPNEKLF
.	TRBJ2-7	TRBV7-9	ASSLASDSRTYEQY
.	TRBJ2-2	TRBV15	ATSRSLAGGGTGELF
.	TRBJ2-7	TRBV19	ASSPGQVGPYEQY
.	TRBJ2-3	TRBV1	TSSQELTSGTSTDTQY
.	TRBJ1-2	TRBV5-6	ASSLKDRDAYGYT
few	TRBJ2-7	TRBV28	ASSSPSGSRYEQY
.	TRBJ2-1	TRBV4-3	ASSLPSGGGGDNEQF
.	TRBJ2-5	TRBV19	ASSINGGGQETQY
.	TRBJ2-5	TRBV5-1	ASSQGTSQETQY
.	TRBJ2-5	TRBV7-7	ASSRGTGGEETQY
.	TRBJ1-5	TRBV29-1	SVVEGNQPQH
.	TRBJ1-4	TRBV5-1	ASSRVGGPGEKLF
.	TRBJ2-5	TRBV2	ASQHGTGEETQY
few	TRBJ1-1	TRBV4-3	ASSQDSGGVTEAF
.	TRBJ2-1	TRBV27	ASSFYSGNNEQF
.	TRBJ1-1	TRBV9	ASSVGIGGTEAF
few	TRBJ2-7	TRBV6-5	ASSTGLAGGEQY
.	TRBJ2-1	TRBV27	ASSSLTSGSHNEQF
.	TRBJ2-1	TRBV9	ASSPGTSGRVWNEQF
.	TRBJ2-6	TRBV5-1	ASSLEGGGAGANVLT
.	TRBJ1-2	TRBV15	ATSREQVDYGYT
.	TRBJ2-2	TRBV29-1	SVAGDANTGELF
.	TRBJ2-7	TRBV19	ASSIDILAGSYEQY
.	TRBJ1-3	TRBV28	ASRPFNRGGNTIY
.	TRBJ2-7	TRBV5-1	ASSPLAGGASYEQY
once	TRBJ2-5	TRBV4-3	ASSQYPGGETQY
.	TRBJ1-5	TRBV6-6	ASSSNSNQPQH
.	TRBJ1-2	TRBV19	ASHRGDYGYT
.	TRBJ2-7	TRBV7-9	ASSSLPSPYEQY